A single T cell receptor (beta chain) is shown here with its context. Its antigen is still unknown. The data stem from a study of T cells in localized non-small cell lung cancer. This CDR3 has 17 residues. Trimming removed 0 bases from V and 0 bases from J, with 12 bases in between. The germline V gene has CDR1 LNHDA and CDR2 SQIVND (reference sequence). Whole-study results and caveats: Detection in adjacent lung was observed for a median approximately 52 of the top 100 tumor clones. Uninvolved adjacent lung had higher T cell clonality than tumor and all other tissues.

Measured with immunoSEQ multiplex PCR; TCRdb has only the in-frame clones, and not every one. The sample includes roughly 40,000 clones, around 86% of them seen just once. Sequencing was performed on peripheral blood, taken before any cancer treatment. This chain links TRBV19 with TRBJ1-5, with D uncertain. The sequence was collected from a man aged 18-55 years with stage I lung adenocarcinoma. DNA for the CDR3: TGTGCCAGTAGTATAGACCCCCGGGTGCTTAGCAATCAGCCCCAGCATTTT. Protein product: CASSIDPRVLSNQPQHF.